A single sample is the source of the 7 T cell receptor beta chains below, sequenced in a study of CXCR3-negative and CXCR3-positive naive CD8 T cells (dated by TCRdb to about 2019). The instrument was a NextSeq 550. The Human TCR Profiling Kit (MiLaboratory) was used to prepare UMI-labeled 5' RACE TRB cDNA libraries. The reads, reprocessed by TCRdb, yield one row per CDR3 protein sequence and no DNA. This sample's records show about 62,000 distinct CDR3 sequences. Together, the top ten hold more than 4% of the sample. The sequenced sample consisted of naive CXCR3- CD8+ T cells from blood. The cell subset or site label, as the study defines it: CD45RO-CCR7+CD27+CD95- naive CD8+ T cells lacking CXCR3 (TNR3-). The receptors stem from a human donor in good health. Some clones in this sample may be carry-over from other donors' samples.

The rearrangement links TRBV6-2 or TRBV6-3 to TRBJ2-7; TCRdb's assignment of TRBD1 cannot be checked, as there is no DNA. Per the germline V gene, CDR1 is MNHEY and CDR2 is SVGEGT. The CDR3 runs to 13 residues. This chain's CDR3 is CASEGGETYEQYF.

CDR3 loop: CASSYVLANTGELFF. V gene TRBV7-9 combines with J gene TRBJ2-2. CDR1 and CDR2 (germline): SEHNR, FQNEAQ (reference sequence). CDR3 length equals 15 residues.

The chain recombines TRBV7-9 with TRBJ2-7; with no DNA, the TCRdb D assignment of TRBD2 cannot be verified. The CDR3 consists of 13 residues. The germline gives CDR1 SEHNR, CDR2 FQNEAQ (reference sequence). Here the CDR3 reads CASSIGPSYEQYF.

The chain has TRBV21-1 and TRBJ2-5. TRBV21-1 is shown as a pseudogene. This CDR3 has 12 residues. The CDR3 here is CARKKVPETQYF.

The V gene is TRBV19, the J gene TRBJ2-1; TCRdb returns TRBD1, unconfirmable since there is no DNA. The CDR3 sequence is 15 residues long. Germline V CDR1 and CDR2: LNHDA, SQIVND (reference sequence). The chain's CDR3 is CASSPGQETYNEQFF.

J is TRBJ2-7 and V is TRBV3-1; the D gene TCRdb calls, TRBD2, cannot be checked with no DNA. The CDR3 has 15 amino acids. Germline CDR1 is LGHDT and CDR2 is YNNKEL (reference sequence). The chain's CDR3 is CASSQSGGRTYEQYF.

The chain has TRBV29-1 and TRBJ2-7. The length of the CDR3 is 13 residues. Germline V gene lookup returns CDR1 SQVTM and CDR2 ANQGSEA. This CDR3 is CSVRRGDSYEQYF.